One and the same sample provided the 29 T cell receptor beta chains below, sequenced in a study of cytomegalovirus exposure and HLA in healthy donors. PCR amplification relied on 60 Vbeta primers (plus 13 Jbeta primers). The protocol was immunoSEQ multiplex PCR, while the TCRdb copy is restricted to in-frame clones and leaves out a portion. The sample holds approximately 76,000 clones, 70% to 80% seen once. Material for sequencing was PBMCs. The receptors shown here come from a man aged 25-40 years in good health and CMV-seronegative.

This clone occurred a few times. The chain recombines TRBV7-2 with TRBJ1-4; D ambiguous. V was pared by 1 base and J by 4 bases, with 7 bases between. Per germline, CDR1 SGHTA and CDR2 FQGNSA. The CDR3 spans 14 residues. The CDR3 DNA follows: TGTGCCAGCAGCTTAGGGCAGTATAATGAAAAACTGTTTTTT. This sequence encodes CASSLGQYNEKLFF.

The V gene is TRBV4-2, the J gene TRBJ2-1; D is perhaps TRBD1 (5 bases). The CDR3 is 13 residues long. The V end lost 2 bases, the J end lost 9 bases, and 11 bases lay between the germline ends. The germline V gene has CDR1 LGHNA and CDR2 YNFKEQ. The CDR3 spells CASSQRERGEQFF. The CDR3 DNA sequence: TGTGCCAGCAGCCAAAGAGAAAGGGGTGAGCAGTTCTTC.

The rearrangement uses TRBV10-3 and TRBJ1-1, with unresolved D. From germline, CDR1 is ENHRY and CDR2 SYGVKD. Trimming removed 4 bases at V and 6 bases at J, with 6 bases between. This CDR3 region has 11 residues. The CDR3 is CAISGGAEAFF. The CDR3 DNA reads as TGTGCCATCAGTGGGGGAGCTGAAGCTTTCTTT.

The V gene is TRBV18, the J gene TRBJ1-1; a weak D match, TRBD1 (6 bases). CDR3 length: 13 residues. From germline, CDR1 is KGHSH and CDR2 LQKENI. The V and J ends lost 5 bases and 2 bases respectively, with 9 bases between them. This chain's CDR3 is CASSLQGNTEAFF. CDR3 bases: TGTGCCAGCTCATTACAGGGAAACACTGAAGCTTTCTTT. Combining the CDR3 with reference TRBV18 and TRBJ1-1 gives the whole variable domain NAGVMQNPRHLVRRRGQEARLRCSPMKGHSHVYWYRQLPEEGLKFMVYLQKENIIDESGMPKERFSAEFPKEGPSILRIQQVVRGDSAAYFCASSLQGNTEAFFGQGTRLTVV.

The chain joins TRBV29-1 to TRBJ2-1; D is unclear. Trimming took off 7 bases at V and 4 bases at J, with 17 bases between the two ends. The CDR3 contains 14 residues. Germline V gives CDR1 SQVTM, CDR2 ANQGSEA. The CDR3, as DNA: TGCAGCGCCGACCGCGGTGCTCTTTACAATGAGCAGTTCTTC. Translating it yields CSADRGALYNEQFF.

In this sample, this clone turned up a few times. This chain uses TRBV7-3 with TRBJ1-1, with D possibly TRBD1 on 5 matching bases. The CDR3 covers 13 residues. Trimming cost V 3 bases and J 8 bases, with 13 bases left between them. The germline gives CDR1 SGHTA, CDR2 FQGTGA. CDR3 in DNA: TGTGCCAGCAGCTTGGTGGTTTCAGGGGAAGCTTTCTTT. This sequence encodes CASSLVVSGEAFF.

The chain links TRBV6-4 to TRBJ2-2; D possibly corresponds to TRBD1 (6 bases). Looked up from germline, CDR1 is MRHNA and CDR2 is SNTAGT. V was trimmed by 6 bases and J by 7 bases, leaving 15 bases between them. This CDR3 contains 14 residues. The CDR3 DNA sequence: TGTGCCAGCAGGAATCAGGGGATAAGCGGGGAGCTGTTTTTT. Translated: CASRNQGISGELFF.

Comments on this clone: One junction end does not reproduce the germline sequence, and a read error may be involved. The chain uses TRBV7-9 and TRBJ1-2, with D tentatively TRBD1 (6 bases). Germline V gives CDR1 SEHNR, CDR2 FQNEAQ (reference sequence). The CDR3 covers 13 residues. The CDR3 DNA reads TGTGCCAGCAGTCAGGGGCAGGGCTATGGCTACCCCTTC. It yields the protein CASSQGQGYGYPF.

The rearrangement links TRBV18 to TRBJ1-5; no clear D gene. The CDR3 is made up of 15 amino acids. CDR1 KGHSH and CDR2 LQKENI come from the germline V gene. Trimming pared 5 bases from V and 0 bases from J, leaving 11 bases between. The CDR3 loop is CASSARTDSNQPQHF. In nucleotides, the CDR3 is TGTGCCAGCTCAGCCCGAACTGATAGCAATCAGCCCCAGCATTTT.

The rearrangement uses TRBV27 and TRBJ1-6, with 10 nucleotides matching TRBD1. The CDR3 is 17 amino acids. CDR1 MNHEY and CDR2 SMNVEV come from the germline V gene (reference sequence). The ends lost 6 bases at V and 7 bases at J; junction bases unmatched: 12. The CDR3 sequence: CASRSIRQGANNSPLHF. CDR3 coding DNA: TGTGCCAGCAGGAGTATTAGACAGGGGGCGAACAATTCACCCCTCCACTTT.

The chain joins TRBV19 to TRBJ1-2; tentative D call: TRBD1 (6 bases). The V and J ends lost 6 bases and 8 bases respectively, with 13 bases between them. Germline V gives CDR1 LNHDA, CDR2 SQIVND (reference sequence). The CDR3 is made up of 12 amino acids. CDR3 coding DNA: TGTGCCAGTAGGAGTCTACAGGGCGGCTACACCTTC. Encoded protein: CASRSLQGGYTF.

The chain couples TRBV15 to TRBJ2-7, with D possibly being TRBD2 (5 bases). The V and J ends lost 0 bases and 4 bases respectively, with 13 bases between them. CDR1 LNHNV and CDR2 YYDKDF come from the germline V gene (reference sequence). The CDR3 sequence is 15 residues long. The CDR3 spells CATSRDLSGIYEQYF. The CDR3 DNA reads as TGTGCCACCAGCAGAGATCTCTCCGGGATTTACGAGCAGTACTTC.

In its sample, this clone was seen a few times. The chain uses TRBV27 and TRBJ2-7, with D maybe TRBD2 (6 bases). The CDR3 extends over 14 amino acids. The V end lost 5 bases, the J end lost 0 bases, and 11 bases lay between the germline ends. Germline assignment: CDR1 MNHEY and CDR2 SMNVEV (reference sequence). DNA for the CDR3: TGTGCCAGCAGTCACGGGACTCACTCCTACGAGCAGTACTTC. Translating gives CASSHGTHSYEQYF.

V gene TRBV27 combines with J gene TRBJ2-5, with D maybe TRBD2 (6 bases). This CDR3 comprises 14 residues. Germline V gene sequence: CDR1 MNHEY, CDR2 SMNVEV (reference sequence). Trimming took 6 bases from V and 5 from J, leaving 16 bases between them. The CDR3 protein is CASRGGGFSETQYF. The CDR3 DNA reads TGTGCCAGCAGGGGAGGAGGGTTCTCGGAGACCCAGTACTTC.

The chain combines TRBV7-9 with TRBJ2-1, with 9 bases that match TRBD2. Germline V gives CDR1 SEHNR, CDR2 FQNEAQ (reference sequence). This CDR3 spans 16 amino acids. V was clipped by 5 bases and J by 4 bases; unmatched bases: 9. In nucleotides, the CDR3 is TGTGCCAGCAGCCCTGTGGGTACTAGCGGGTACAATGAGCAGTTCTTC. This sequence encodes CASSPVGTSGYNEQFF.

The chain joins TRBV4-2 to TRBJ1-4; a weak D match, TRBD1 (5 bases). CDR1 and CDR2 (germline): LGHNA, YNFKEQ. The CDR3 runs 16 residues. With 2 bases removed from V and 5 bases from J, the gap between germline ends came to 15 bases. The CDR3 nucleotides read TGTGCCAGCAGCCAAACGAGACAGAGCCTCAATGAAAAACTGTTTTTT. As protein: CASSQTRQSLNEKLFF.

The V call is TRBV6-5, the J call TRBJ2-4; 8 bases align to TRBD1. CDR1 MNHEY and CDR2 SVGAGI come from the germline V gene. This CDR3 is 14 amino acids long. Losses at the gene ends were 4 bases for V and 9 bases for J; bases not matched to a gene: 8. CDR3 protein: CASSSQGAQGIQYF. For the CDR3, the DNA is TGTGCCAGCAGTTCCCAGGGGGCTCAGGGCATTCAGTACTTC.

DNA for the CDR3: TGCAGCGTTAAGGGAGCGGGAGTTGAGTCCGGAATGATCGGGCAGTTCTTC. It codes for CSVKGAGVESGMIGQFF. This chain connects TRBV29-1 to TRBJ2-1, with 8 bases that match TRBD2. This CDR3 spans 17 amino acids. Germline CDR1 and CDR2: SQVTM and ANQGSEA. V shed 5 bases, J shed 12 bases, and the junction held 24 bases outside the gene matches.

V and J are TRBV7-9 and TRBJ2-7, with 14 bases that match TRBD2. CDR1 and CDR2 (germline): SEHNR, FQNEAQ (reference sequence). With V trimmed by 7 bases and J by 5 bases, 4 bases remained unmatched. The CDR3 consists of 14 residues. The CDR3 is CASIAGLAGDEQYF. The CDR3 DNA reads TGTGCCAGCATCGCGGGACTAGCGGGAGACGAGCAGTACTTC.

The chain employs TRBV19 and TRBJ1-1, with TRBD1 as a possible D gene (5 bases). The CDR3 is made up of 16 amino acids. Trimming shortened V by 8 bases and J by 0 bases, and 19 bases separated the two germline ends. Germline V gene sequence: CDR1 LNHDA, CDR2 SQIVND (reference sequence). The CDR3 is CASVEQGWIMNTEAFF. The CDR3, as DNA: TGTGCCAGTGTAGAGCAGGGCTGGATCATGAACACTGAAGCTTTCTTT.

This clone was found once. The V gene is TRBV25-1, the J gene TRBJ2-5; 9 positions agree with TRBD2. V shed 1 base and J 2 bases; nucleotides not matched to a gene: 8. In germline, CDR1 is MGHDK, CDR2 SYGVNS. The CDR3 length is 17 residues. CDR3 coding DNA: TGTGCCAGCAGTGAATTGAGGACTAGCGCAAAGCAAGAGACCCAGTACTTC. The encoded protein is CASSELRTSAKQETQYF. Full variable domain (remainder filled in from reference TRBV25-1 and TRBJ2-5): EADIYQTPRYLVIGTGKKITLECSQTMGHDKMYWYQQDPGMELHLIHYSYGVNSTEKGDLSSESTVSRIRTEHFPLTLESARPSHTSQYLCASSELRTSAKQETQYFGPGTRLLVL.

This rearrangement joins TRBV7-9 to TRBJ2-5; 9 bases align to TRBD1. The better agreement between TRBJ2-7 and the DNA end casts doubt on the J call. Per the germline V gene, CDR1 is SEHNR and CDR2 is FQNEAQ (reference sequence). This CDR3 comprises 15 residues. This CDR3 reads CASSAGTGRTYEQYF. The CDR3 coding sequence is TGTGCCAGCAGCGCTGGGACAGGGCGAACCTACGAGCAGTACTTC.

A word on this clone: The sample contains more than one DNA sequence encoding this CDR3. V is TRBV4-3 and J is TRBJ2-1, with 9 positions matching TRBD2. Germline CDR1 is LGHNA and CDR2 is YSLEER. The CDR3 consists of 15 residues. The V and J ends lost 4 bases and 2 bases, in that order; junction bases with no gene match: 3. In DNA form, the CDR3 reads TGCGCCAGCAGCCGACTAGCGGAGACCTACAATGAGCAGTTCTTC. As protein: CASSRLAETYNEQFF.

This chain links TRBV2 with TRBJ1-2; D is unresolved. Germline CDR1 and CDR2: SNHLY and FYNNEI. Trimming pared 4 bases from V and 3 bases from J, leaving 9 bases between. CDR3 length: 13 residues. CDR3 DNA: TGTGCCAGCAGTGTTGGGCAGGACTATGGCTACACCTTC. Translation: CASSVGQDYGYTF.

This clone was seen a handful of times. This sequence joins TRBV7-9 and TRBJ1-6; D gene unclear. Trimming removed 4 bases at V and 0 bases at J, with 7 bases between. This CDR3 is 15 amino acids long. Germline assignment: CDR1 SEHNR and CDR2 FQNEAQ (reference sequence). CDR3 nucleotides: TGTGCCAGCAGCTACGGGAGCTCCTATAATTCACCCCTCCACTTT. This translates into CASSYGSSYNSPLHF.

This chain links TRBV6-1 with TRBJ1-1; D gene ambiguous. Germline V lookup: CDR1 MNHNS, CDR2 SASEGT. Trimming took 6 bases from V and 4 from J, leaving 9 bases between them. The CDR3 is made up of 12 amino acids. CDR3 amino acids: CASRGVLTEAFF. CDR3 coding DNA: TGTGCCAGCAGGGGAGTTCTCACTGAAGCTTTCTTT.

This clone was seen more than once but under ten times. The chain has TRBV4-1 and TRBJ1-1, with 8 bases matching TRBD1. The germline V gene encodes CDR1 MGHRA and CDR2 YSYEKL. J lost 3 bases, V lost 1 base, and 13 bases had no gene match. The CDR3 has 18 residues. This CDR3 reads CASSQGGATGAIDTEAFF. Here the CDR3 DNA reads TGCGCCAGCAGCCAAGGGGGGGCGACAGGGGCCATCGACACTGAAGCTTTCTTT.

This clone has just one count. The chain employs TRBV29-1 and TRBJ2-5; 9 bases are a match to TRBD1. The trim removed 7 bases at V and 4 bases at J, leaving 10 bases unmatched. The CDR3 runs to 14 residues. The germline CDR1 and CDR2 sequences are SQVTM and ANQGSEA. The CDR3 sequence is CSAPRTGVAETQYF. The CDR3 DNA sequence: TGCAGCGCTCCTAGGACAGGGGTGGCAGAGACCCAGTACTTC.

This chain links TRBV9 with TRBJ1-4; TRBD1 might be the D (6 bases). CDR3 size: 15 residues. CDR1 and CDR2 (germline): SGDLS, YYNGEE. V dropped 6 bases and J dropped 5 bases, with 17 bases sitting between them. CDR3 coding DNA: TGTGCCAGCACCCGTAGCGGGACACTGAATGAAAAACTGTTTTTT. Translated: CASTRSGTLNEKLFF.